This is a list of T cell receptor beta chains from one sample in a study of T-cell memory formation after mild COVID-19. TCRdb called the 5' RACE reads again in MiXCR, with one record for every CDR3 protein. The sample holds 340,000 or so distinct CDR3 sequences, about an eighth seen once. The sequenced material came from PBMCs or a T cell subset sorted from them (not recorded which). The receptors here all came from a man aged 18 to 35 who had mild COVID-19 (a few samples of this study predate the infection). Cell type and time point are not known. The CDR3 runs from the conserved cysteine through the conserved F or W. Each record gives: V gene, D gene, clone size, J gene, CDR3 DNA, CDR3 protein. A D gene is named only where the DNA matches it firmly. Only part of the rows carry a size: once, few, many, or a class if the clone is expanded.

TRBV27,-,once,TRBJ2-7,TGTGCCAGCAGTCTCGCCCGATCGGGGTTCCACGAGCAGTACTTC,CASSLARSGFHEQYF
TRBV5-6,-,-,TRBJ2-6,TGTGCCAGCAGCTTGGGGGTAGCTGGGGCCAACGTCCTGACTTTC,CASSLGVAGANVLTF
TRBV28,-,-,TRBJ1-1,TGTGCCAGCAGTTTACTGGTATCTGCGATGAACACTGAAGCTTTCTTT,CASSLLVSAMNTEAFF
TRBV19,-,-,TRBJ2-7,TGTGCCAGTAGTAGCCAGGGGTTTTACGAGCAGTACTTC,CASSSQGFYEQYF
TRBV5-1,-,-,TRBJ2-7,TGCGCCAGCAGCTTGCAGGGGCTGGGGGACGAGCAGTACTTC,CASSLQGLGDEQYF
TRBV6-2/TRBV6-3,-,few,TRBJ2-3,TGTGCCACCCAACAAGGACTTTCTAGCACAGATACGCAGTATTTT,CATQQGLSSTDTQYF
TRBV29-1,-,few,TRBJ1-2,TGCAGCGTTGAAGGGGGAACCTTC,CSVEGGTF
TRBV7-2,TRBD2,many,TRBJ2-6,TGTGCCAGCAGCTCTAGCGGCGTATCCGGGGCCAACGTCCTGACTTTC,CASSSSGVSGANVLTF
TRBV9,-,-,TRBJ2-7,TGTGCCAGCAGCGTAGGAATGTTACCCGGCTACGAGCAGTACTTC,CASSVGMLPGYEQYF
TRBV9,-,many,TRBJ2-5,TGTGCCAGCAGCATACAGGGGGGGGAGACCCAGTACTTC,CASSIQGGETQYF
TRBV10-3,TRBD2,-,TRBJ2-7,TGTGCCATCAGGCTAGCGGGGAACTCCTACGAGCAGTACTTC,CAIRLAGNSYEQYF
TRBV6-6,-,-,TRBJ1-3,TGTGCCAGCAGTTACCGGAGAGGAACTGGAAACACCATATATTTT,CASSYRRGTGNTIYF
TRBV18,-,-,TRBJ2-6,TGTGCCAGCTCAGCAACAGGGTCTGGGGCCAACGTCCTGACTTTC,CASSATGSGANVLTF
TRBV6-5,-,-,TRBJ2-4,TGTGCCAGCAGTTACGGGGGGGCTGGGAAAAACATTCAGTACTTC,CASSYGGAGKNIQYF
TRBV5-1,-,-,TRBJ2-3,TGCGCCAGCAGCTTGTGGGAGGGGGGGCCAGATACGCAGTATTTT,CASSLWEGGPDTQYF
TRBV29-1,-,many,TRBJ1-3,TGCAGCGCGATCGGTGGAAACACCATATATTTT,CSAIGGNTIYF
TRBV29-1,-,few,TRBJ1-2,TGCAGCGTTCCCCCTAGCGGGCACTATGGCTACACCTTC,CSVPPSGHYGYTF
TRBV5-1,TRBD1,-,TRBJ2-5,TGCGCCAGCAGCTCTGAAGGACAGGAACAAGAGACCCAGTACTTC,CASSSEGQEQETQYF
TRBV7-2,TRBD2,-,TRBJ2-1,TGTGCCAGCAGCTCCCTCGGTAGCGGGGGGGGGATCTACAATGAGCAGTTCTTC,CASSSLGSGGGIYNEQFF
TRBV6-5,-,few,TRBJ1-3,TGTGCCAGCAGTTACTCGATCGGGACACCGGAGAACACCATATATTTT,CASSYSIGTPENTIYF
TRBV4-3,-,few,TRBJ2-7,TGCGCCAGCAGCCTGAGTTTTGGCGGAGACTCCTACGAGCAGTACTTC,CASSLSFGGDSYEQYF
TRBV19,TRBD1,few,TRBJ1-2,TGTGCCAGTAGTCCCCGGACAGGGGGCGTCTATGGCTACACCTTC,CASSPRTGGVYGYTF
TRBV6-2/TRBV6-3,-,few,TRBJ1-2,TGTGCCAGCAGTTACCGGGGCGGTGGCTACACCTTC,CASSYRGGGYTF
TRBV3-1,-,-,TRBJ1-6,TGTGCCAGCAGCCCCTCTGGGCCGCGCACACCCCTCCACTTT,CASSPSGPRTPLHF
TRBV6-2/TRBV6-3,-,few,TRBJ1-2,TGTGCCAGCAGAAGGGACCCGGGACTCAACTATGGCTACACCTTC,CASRRDPGLNYGYTF
TRBV4-1,-,-,TRBJ1-5,TGCGCCAGCAGCCATATCGGGGGGGTGCCCCAGCATTTT,CASSHIGGVPQHF